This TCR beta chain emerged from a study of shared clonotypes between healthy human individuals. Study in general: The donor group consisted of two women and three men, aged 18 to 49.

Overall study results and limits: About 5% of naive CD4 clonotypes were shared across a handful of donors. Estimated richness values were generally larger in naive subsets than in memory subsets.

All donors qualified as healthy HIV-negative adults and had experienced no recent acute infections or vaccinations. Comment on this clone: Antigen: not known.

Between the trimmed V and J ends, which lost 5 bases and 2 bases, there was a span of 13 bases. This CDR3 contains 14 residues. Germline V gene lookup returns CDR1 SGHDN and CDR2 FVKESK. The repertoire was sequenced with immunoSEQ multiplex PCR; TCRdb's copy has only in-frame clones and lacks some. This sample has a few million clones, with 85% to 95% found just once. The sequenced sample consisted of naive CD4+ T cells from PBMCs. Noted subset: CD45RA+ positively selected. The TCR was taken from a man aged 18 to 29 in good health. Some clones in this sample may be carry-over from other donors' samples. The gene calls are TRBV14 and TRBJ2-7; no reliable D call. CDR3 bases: TGTGCCAGCAGCTCGGACCTCCCCCCCTACGAGCAGTACTTC. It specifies CASSSDLPPYEQYF.